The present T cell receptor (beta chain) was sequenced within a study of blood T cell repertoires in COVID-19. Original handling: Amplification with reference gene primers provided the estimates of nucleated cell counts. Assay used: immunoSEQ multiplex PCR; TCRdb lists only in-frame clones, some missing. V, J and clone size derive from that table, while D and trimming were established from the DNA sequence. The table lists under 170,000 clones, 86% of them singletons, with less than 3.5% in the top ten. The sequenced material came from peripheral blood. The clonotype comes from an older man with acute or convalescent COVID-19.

The CDR3 nucleotides read TGTGCCACCAGCAGAGGACCGGGACAGGGAGGAGATACGCAGTATTTT. Residues: CATSRGPGQGGDTQYF. V is TRBV15 and J is TRBJ2-3; 9 bases are a match to TRBD1. Germline trimming cut 1 base from V and 5 bases from J; bases unmatched to any gene: 7. The CDR3 spans 16 residues. Germline-derived CDR1 and CDR2 are LNHNV and YYDKDF (reference sequence).